Reported below is one T cell receptor beta chain. Its antigen is currently unknown. The sample originates from a study of radiation and T cells in renal cell carcinoma. Study overall: Nephrectomy followed 15 Gy stereotactic body radiation by 4 weeks.

There are 12 residues in the CDR3. Trimming took 3 bases from V and 3 from J, leaving 5 bases between them. The germline CDR1 and CDR2 sequences are SGHDN and FVKESK. Data came from immunoSEQ multiplex PCR; TCRdb stores just in-frame clones and leaves some out. The sample holds approximately 120,000 clones, around 85% seen once. The time point: blood 2 weeks post-SBRT. Treatment meaning: 15 Gy SBRT to primary tumor, nephrectomy 4 weeks later. Serial blood draws occurred at baseline and 2 and 4 weeks post-SBRT. Study conclusions and caveats: In blood, top tumor clones expanded by 2 weeks, shrinking by 4. No pretreatment tumor biopsies were available for baseline clonotypes.

The source was blood, collected from a patient whose treatment included radiotherapy and nephrectomy. This receptor was obtained from a man aged 50 to 60 with renal cell carcinoma. The J gene is TRBJ2-5, the V gene TRBV14, with no clear D. The chain's CDR3 is CASSHVEETQYF. The DNA of the CDR3 is TGTGCCAGCAGCCATGTGGAAGAGACCCAGTACTTC.